The rows below give T cell receptor beta chains drawn from one sample of a study of T cells after yellow fever vaccination. Using its own MiXCR run on the 5' RACE reads, TCRdb lists one record per CDR3 protein. In the table there are 250,000 to 300,000 distinct CDR3 sequences, 5.2% of which are singletons. The sample in question was CD4+ T cells sorted from PBMCs, obtained on the day of the yellow fever booster vaccination. These receptors were collected from a man aged 18 to 35 who received the YFV17D yellow fever vaccine. Both conserved end residues are part of each CDR3. D genes are given only for firm matches. Only part of the rows carry a size: once, few, many, or a class if the clone is expanded.

NA	TRBJ2-1	TRBD2	TRBV4-2	TGTGCCAGCAGCCAAGGCAGGGCGGGGGGGCCAAATGAGCAGTTCTTC	CASSQGRAGGPNEQFF
few	TRBJ2-5	NA	TRBV12-3/TRBV12-4	TGTGCCAGCACCCGCCGAGAGACCCAGTACTTC	CASTRRETQYF
NA	TRBJ2-3	TRBD2	TRBV6-5	TGTGCCAGCAGTTACGGGAGGGACGGAACTAGCACAGATACGCAGTATTTT	CASSYGRDGTSTDTQYF
NA	TRBJ1-3	NA	TRBV5-1	TGCGCCAGCAAGGACGACTCTGGAAACACCATATATTTT	CASKDDSGNTIYF
few	TRBJ2-1	NA	TRBV5-5	TGTGCCAGCAGCCAGACGCACAATGAGCAGTTCTTC	CASSQTHNEQFF
few	TRBJ1-2	NA	TRBV20-1	TGCAGTGTCAAGATGGGAGGGCTTTCTGGCTACACCTTC	CSVKMGGLSGYTF
few	TRBJ1-3	TRBD1	TRBV25-1	TGTGCCGCCGGAGGACAGGGGGACAACACCATATATTTT	CAAGGQGDNTIYF
many	TRBJ1-2	TRBD1	TRBV4-2	TGTGCCAGCAGCCGAGAAGGGACAGGGGACGGCTACACCTTC	CASSREGTGDGYTF
NA	TRBJ1-4	NA	TRBV3-1	TGTGCCAGCAGCCAAGATAGCGGCAGGACACCCTTGCGTAATGAAAAACTGTTTTTT	CASSQDSGRTPLRNEKLFF
NA	TRBJ1-5	NA	TRBV6-2/TRBV6-3	TGTGCCAGCGGCGTCGACCCCGCTTGGGATCAGCCCCAGCATTTT	CASGVDPAWDQPQHF
few	TRBJ2-1	TRBD2	TRBV7-2	TGTGCCAGCAGCTTATTCGCTAGCGGGGGGAACGAGCAGTTCTTC	CASSLFASGGNEQFF
many	TRBJ1-6	TRBD1	TRBV20-1	TGCAGTGCTAGCCTTCGCCCAGGGGGCAGGTATAATTCACCCCTCCACTTT	CSASLRPGGRYNSPLHF
many	TRBJ1-1	NA	TRBV6-2/TRBV6-3	TGTGCCAGCAGTTATTCGTTTAATTCGGTGGGAATCGAAACTGAAGCTTTCTTT	CASSYSFNSVGIETEAFF
few	TRBJ1-6	TRBD1	TRBV11-2	TGTGCCAGCAGTTTTATAGGGGCGGGGGACAGTTCACCCCTCCACTTT	CASSFIGAGDSSPLHF
NA	TRBJ2-2	NA	TRBV18	TGTGCCAGCTCACCAGTCACAGGGATGTCGGGGGAGCTGTTTTTT	CASSPVTGMSGELFF
many	TRBJ2-3	NA	TRBV4-2	TGTGCCAGCAGCCAAGATCGGGCAGCGAACACAGATACGCAGTATTTT	CASSQDRAANTDTQYF
NA	TRBJ1-2	NA	TRBV18	TGTGCCAGCTCACCGGGACCGAGATATGGCTACACCTTC	CASSPGPRYGYTF
many	TRBJ2-4	NA	TRBV7-2	TGTGCCAGCAGCTTAGGCCTAGCCAAAAACATTCAGTACTTC	CASSLGLAKNIQYF
few	TRBJ2-5	NA	TRBV7-2	TGTGCCAGCACCCAGTCCCTAGTTGAGACCCAGTACTTC	CASTQSLVETQYF
NA	TRBJ1-2	NA	TRBV20-1	TGCAGTGCTAGAGGCCAGGGCGATGGCTACACCTTC	CSARGQGDGYTF